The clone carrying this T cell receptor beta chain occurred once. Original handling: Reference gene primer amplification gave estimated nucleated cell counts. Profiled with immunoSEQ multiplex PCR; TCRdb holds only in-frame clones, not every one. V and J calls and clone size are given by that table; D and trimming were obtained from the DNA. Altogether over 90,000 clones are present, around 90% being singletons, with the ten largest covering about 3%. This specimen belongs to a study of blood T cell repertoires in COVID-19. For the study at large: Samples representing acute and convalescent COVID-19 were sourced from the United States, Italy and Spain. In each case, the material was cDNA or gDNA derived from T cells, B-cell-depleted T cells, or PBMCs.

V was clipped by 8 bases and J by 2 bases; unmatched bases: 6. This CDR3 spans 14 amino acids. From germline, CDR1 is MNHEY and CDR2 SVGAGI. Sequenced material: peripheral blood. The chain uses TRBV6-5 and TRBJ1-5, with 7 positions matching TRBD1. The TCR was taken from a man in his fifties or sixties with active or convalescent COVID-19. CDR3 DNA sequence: TGTGCCAGCCTCGACAGGGCAGGCAATCAGCCCCAGCATTTT. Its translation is CASLDRAGNQPQHF.